This entry features one T cell receptor (beta chain) sequence. These data come from a study of blood T cell repertoires in COVID-19. Study as a whole: Samples representing acute and convalescent COVID-19 were sourced from the United States, Italy and Spain. Nucleic acid was either cDNA or gDNA, and it came from T cells, B-cell-depleted T cells, or PBMCs.

Original processing notes: Nucleated cell counts were estimated from reference gene primer amplification. Clones were sequenced by immunoSEQ multiplex PCR, and TCRdb holds only the in-frame ones, with some missing. V and J calls and clone size are given by that table; D and trimming were obtained from the DNA. The sample holds about 150,000 clones; 75% to 85% are singletons and the top ten take around 10%. The CDR3 loop spans 17 amino acids. V was pared by 0 bases and J by 5 bases, with 6 bases of the junction left unmatched. From germline, CDR1 is LGHDT and CDR2 YNNKEL (reference sequence). Sequencing was done on a sample of peripheral blood. J is TRBJ2-2 and V is TRBV3-1 (or the pseudogene TRBV3-2), with 10 bases matching TRBD2. The receptor was derived from a woman aged 55-75 years with COVID-19, enrolled during active disease. CDR3 bases: TGTGCCAGCAGCCAAGATCCTAGCGGGAGAGGTACCGGGGAGCTGTTTTTT. It is translated as CASSQDPSGRGTGELFF.